These T cell receptor beta chains were read from a single sample in a study of radiotherapy plus CTLA-4 blockade in lung cancer. Assay used: immunoSEQ multiplex PCR; TCRdb lists only in-frame clones, some missing. The sample carries tens of thousands of clones, 84% recorded once. Sequencing was performed on peripheral blood, taken from a patient treated with radiotherapy plus ipilimumab. These receptors were collected from a human donor with non-small cell lung cancer whose response to radiotherapy plus ipilimumab could not be evaluated. Each CDR3 is given with its conserved first and last residue. D genes are given only for firm matches. A clone size is listed for some rows: how often the clone was seen (once, few, many), or a class if it is expanded.

.	TRBJ1-5	TRBV2	once	TGTGCCAGCAGGGGTACAGGGTCTGGGGGGCCCCAGCATTTT	CASRGTGSGGPQHF
TRBD1	TRBJ1-3	TRBV7-6	.	TGTGCCAGCAGCTTGGCAGGGGGTACGGGAAACACCATATATTTT	CASSLAGGTGNTIYF
TRBD2	TRBJ2-1	TRBV27	few	TGTGCCAGCAGTCCCCGGACTAGCGGGTTACGGTCCTACAATGAGCAGTTCTTC	CASSPRTSGLRSYNEQFF
TRBD1	TRBJ2-7	TRBV7-9	.	TGTGCCAGCAGCCCTCAGCCGGGACAGGGGCCAGCCGAGCAGTACTTC	CASSPQPGQGPAEQYF
TRBD1	TRBJ1-5	TRBV19	.	TGTGCCAGCGAGGACAGGGCCGGTGCGCAGCCCCAGCATTTT	CASEDRAGAQPQHF
.	TRBJ1-2	TRBV28	.	TGTGCCAGCAGTTCCTCCCCGCAGAACTATGGCTACACCTTC	CASSSSPQNYGYTF
TRBD1	TRBJ2-3	TRBV28	few	TGTGCCAGCAGCCGGGACAGGGAGGAAGATACGCAGTATTTT	CASSRDREEDTQYF
TRBD2	TRBJ2-1	TRBV5-1	.	TGCGCCAGCAGCCCCGGGACTAGCGCTTACAATGAGCAGTTCTTC	CASSPGTSAYNEQFF
.	TRBJ2-1	TRBV28	.	TGTGCCAGCAGCATATCAGTTAACAATGAGCAGTTCTTC	CASSISVNNEQFF
.	TRBJ2-3	TRBV18	once	TGTGCCAGCTCACTAACAAAAAGGACTTCCACAGATACGCAGTATTTT	CASSLTKRTSTDTQYF
.	TRBJ2-2	TRBV7-8	.	TGTGCCAGCAGCACCCGCTTCGGGAGTATGGCCACCGGGGAGCTGTTTTTT	CASSTRFGSMATGELFF
.	TRBJ2-2	TRBV19	.	TGTGCCACTACAATCCGGGAGAGGGAGGTCACCGGGGAGCTGTTTTTT	CATTIREREVTGELFF
.	TRBJ1-1	TRBV4-1	.	TGCGCCAGCAGCCAAGACGGGGGAAACACTGAAGCTTTCTTT	CASSQDGGNTEAFF
.	TRBJ1-1	TRBV20-1	.	TGCAGTCCCAGCACTGAAGCTTTCTTT	CSPSTEAFF
.	TRBJ1-1	TRBV6-5	few	TGTGCCAGCAGTTACTTGCCAGGGAGGATGAACACTGAAGCTTTCTTT	CASSYLPGRMNTEAFF
.	TRBJ2-4	TRBV7-9	.	TGTGCCAGCAGCCAAACAGAAAACATTCAGTACTTC	CASSQTENIQYF
TRBD2	TRBJ2-1	TRBV30	.	TGTGCCTGGAAGGGTGGCGGGGGAAACAATGAGCAGTTCTTC	CAWKGGGGNNEQFF
.	TRBJ1-3	TRBV7-2	few	TGTGCCAGCAGGGGGGGTCCGGCTGGAAACACCATATATTTT	CASRGGPAGNTIYF
TRBD1	TRBJ2-1	TRBV9	.	TGTGCCAGCAGCGCGGGACAGGGGGCCTACAATGAGCAGTTCTTC	CASSAGQGAYNEQFF
.	TRBJ2-6	TRBV7-3	.	TGTGCCAGCAGCTTATCTGGCGGGTCTGGGGCCAACGTCCTGACTTTC	CASSLSGGSGANVLTF
.	TRBJ1-2	TRBV6-4	.	TGTGCCAGCAGTGACCTATCCGGGGAGGTACCCCTTAACTATGGCTACACCTTC	CASSDLSGEVPLNYGYTF
.	TRBJ2-7	TRBV5-4	once	TGTGCCAGCAGCTCTGAGACGGGCTACGAGCAGTACTTC	CASSSETGYEQYF
TRBD1	TRBJ2-7	TRBV28	.	TGTGCCAGCAGTCAAGGGACAGCTATCTCCTACGAGCAGTACTTC	CASSQGTAISYEQYF
.	TRBJ2-1	TRBV6-1	.	TGTGCCAGCACCGGGACTTCCTACAATGAGCAGTTCTTC	CASTGTSYNEQFF
.	TRBJ2-1	TRBV19	.	TGTGCCAGTAGTATCACAGGGTGGGATGAGCAGTTCTTC	CASSITGWDEQFF
.	TRBJ1-1	TRBV30	.	TGTGCCTTGATGAGCGGGGCCGCAAATATTAATGAAGCTTTCTTT	CALMSGAANINEAFF
TRBD2	TRBJ2-3	TRBV6-5	.	TGTGCCAGCAACAGGGCGGGAGGGGCAGATACGCAGTATTTT	CASNRAGGADTQYF
TRBD2	TRBJ2-7	TRBV5-1	.	TGCGCCAGCAGCTCGGGTGGGACTAGCGGGGCCTACGAGCAGTACTTC	CASSSGGTSGAYEQYF
.	TRBJ1-4	TRBV4-1	few	TGCGCCAGCAGCCACGGGGAGGATGAAAAACTGTTTTTT	CASSHGEDEKLFF
.	TRBJ2-7	TRBV28	.	TGTGCCAGCGGTGGGCTCGAGCAGTACTTC	CASGGLEQYF
.	TRBJ2-1	TRBV21-1	.	TGTGCCAGCAGCAAGGGGACTAGCAGTCCCTACAATGAGCAGTTCTTC	CASSKGTSSPYNEQFF
TRBD2	TRBJ2-5	TRBV7-7	.	TGTGCTAGCAGCCAAGGTCGCCTAGCGGGTCCCGGAGAGACCCAGTACTTC	CASSQGRLAGPGETQYF
TRBD2	TRBJ2-1	TRBV19	.	TGTGCCAGTAGTCCTGCGGGGGGGAGGGACAATGAGCAGTTCTTC	CASSPAGGRDNEQFF
.	TRBJ1-2	TRBV10-3	.	TGTGCCAGCGCCGCCTGGGGGAGGGCTAACTATGGCTACACCTTC	CASAAWGRANYGYTF
.	TRBJ1-2	TRBV27	once	TGTGCCAGCAGTCCCTCAGGGGAGGGTGCTTTCGCAGAAGGCTACACCTTC	CASSPSGEGAFAEGYTF
.	TRBJ2-1	TRBV6-1	.	TGTGCCAGCAACGGGGGAGGTTACAATGAGCAGTTCTTC	CASNGGGYNEQFF
.	TRBJ2-1	TRBV20-1	once	TGCAGTGCTAGGTCGACTAGGATCGAGTTCTTC	CSARSTRIEFF
.	TRBJ2-7	TRBV15	.	TGTGCCACCAGCGGCCCGGGGGAGAATCCCTACGAGCAGTACTTC	CATSGPGENPYEQYF
.	TRBJ2-5	TRBV7-2	.	TGTGCCAGCAGCGGGCAGGGTAGATCGTCAGAGACCCAGTACTTC	CASSGQGRSSETQYF
.	TRBJ2-6	TRBV28	.	TGTGCCAGCAGTTTTCGGAGGGGCTCTGGGGCCAACGTCCTGACTTTC	CASSFRRGSGANVLTF
.	TRBJ2-7	TRBV4-3	.	TGCGCCAGCAGCCAAGATCGATCAGGCTACCCCTACGAGCAGTACTTC	CASSQDRSGYPYEQYF
TRBD1	TRBJ2-2	TRBV6-5	.	TGTGCCAGCAGCCGAAGACAGGGGGCGGCCGGGGAGCTGTTTTTT	CASSRRQGAAGELFF
TRBD1	TRBJ1-6	TRBV2	.	TGTGCCAGCAGCTCGGACAGGGGGAGGTTAGATTCACCCCTCCACTTT	CASSSDRGRLDSPLHF